The present T cell receptor beta chain was sequenced within a study of shared T cell receptors in the human thymus. The assay was immunoSEQ multiplex PCR, and TCRdb's table has in-frame clones only and misses some. Here the sample spans more than 550,000 clones, 80% to 90% being singletons. CDR1 and CDR2 (germline): SGDLS, YYNGEE. Trimming removed 4 bases from V and 4 bases from J; junction bases left unmatched: 7. This CDR3 contains 15 residues. These same records also appear under a second study, on human thymus T cells. That publication notes: The study used thymus tissue resected during corrective heart surgery.

The chain joins TRBV9 to TRBJ2-1; 8 nucleotides align to TRBD2. This receptor was taken from a girl under three years old with a congenital heart defect. The sample was thymocytes. The CDR3 region has the DNA TGTGCCAGCAGCCACAGAGGCGGGGGGTACAATGAGCAGTTCTTC. Its protein is CASSHRGGGYNEQFF.